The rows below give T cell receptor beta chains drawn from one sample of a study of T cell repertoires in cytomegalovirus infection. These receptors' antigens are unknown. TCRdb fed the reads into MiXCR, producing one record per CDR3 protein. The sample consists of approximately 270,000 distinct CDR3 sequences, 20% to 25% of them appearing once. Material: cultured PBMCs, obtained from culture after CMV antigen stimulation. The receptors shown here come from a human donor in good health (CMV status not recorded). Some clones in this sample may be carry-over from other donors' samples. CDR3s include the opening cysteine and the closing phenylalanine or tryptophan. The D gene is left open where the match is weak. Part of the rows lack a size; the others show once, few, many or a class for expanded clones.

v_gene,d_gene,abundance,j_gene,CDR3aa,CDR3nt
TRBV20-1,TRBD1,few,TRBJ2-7,CSATRTGGKYEQYF,TGCAGTGCTACCCGGACAGGGGGCAAATACGAGCAGTACTTC
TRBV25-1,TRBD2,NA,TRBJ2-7,CARSTSGSYEQYF,TGTGCCAGATCGACTAGCGGGAGCTACGAGCAGTACTTC
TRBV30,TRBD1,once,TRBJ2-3,CAWSPGTGGWYF,TGTGCCTGGAGCCCCGGGACAGGGGGATGGTATTTT
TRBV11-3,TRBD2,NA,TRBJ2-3,CASSLVAGVDADTQYF,TGTGCCAGCAGCTTAGTAGCGGGAGTTGATGCAGATACGCAGTATTTT
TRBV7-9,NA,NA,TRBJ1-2,CASSPGGLGDGYTF,TGTGCCAGCAGCCCCGGAGGCCTCGGGGATGGCTACACCTTC
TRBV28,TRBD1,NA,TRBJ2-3,CASSLNPHAGGSDTQYF,TGTGCCAGCAGTTTAAACCCCCACGCAGGGGGCTCAGATACGCAGTATTTT
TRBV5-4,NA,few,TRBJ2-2,CASSLKLGAGGNTGELFF,TGTGCCAGCAGCTTGAAGCTAGGAGCTGGCGGAAACACCGGGGAGCTGTTTTTT
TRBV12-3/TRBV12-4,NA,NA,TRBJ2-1,CASSDSGAGKNEQFF,TGTGCCAGCAGCGATTCCGGAGCAGGGAAGAATGAGCAGTTCTTC
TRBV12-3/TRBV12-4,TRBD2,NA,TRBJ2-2,CASRPGGSGGELFF,TGTGCCAGCAGGCCCGGGGGGTCTGGCGGGGAGCTGTTTTTT
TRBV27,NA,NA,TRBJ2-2,CASSPSGLDSGGELFF,TGTGCCAGCAGTCCATCGGGCCTTGATTCCGGCGGGGAGCTGTTTTTT
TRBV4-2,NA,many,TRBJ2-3,CASSHGSGSDTQYF,TGTGCCAGCAGCCATGGGTCGGGCTCAGATACGCAGTATTTT
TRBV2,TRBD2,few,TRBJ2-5,CASSGTSGRASETQYF,TGTGCCAGCAGTGGGACTAGCGGGAGGGCCTCTGAGACCCAGTACTTC
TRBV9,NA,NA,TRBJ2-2,CASSLRDSWGELFF,TGTGCCAGCAGCCTAAGGGACTCTTGGGGGGAGCTGTTTTTT